This TCR beta chain was captured by sequencing in a study of a mutant IDH1 vaccine in newly diagnosed glioma. Study overall: Those enrolled had earlier been treated with radiotherapy, temozolomide, or both, mostly both. Broader study findings: Pseudoprogression seemed unrelated to changes in top peripheral T cell clonotypes.

Time point noted: week 11, during vaccination. All doses held 300 ug of mutant IDH1 20-mer peptide, with topical imiquimod. Some clones are missing from TCRdb's copy, which holds only in-frame ones; the method was immunoSEQ multiplex PCR. This sample has over 95,000 clones, with almost 90% found just once. The germline V gene encodes CDR1 MNHEY and CDR2 SMNVEV (reference sequence). The CDR3 is 14 residues long. V lost 6 bases and J lost 6; bases outside the gene matches: 9. As for this clone: Its antigen remains unknown.

Specimen: PBMCs, collected from a glioma patient whose treatment included an IDH1 peptide vaccine. This clonotype was sampled from a woman aged 45-60 years with glioma. The chain has TRBV27 and TRBJ1-2; 8 bases are shared with TRBD1. The CDR3 sequence is CASSRRTGNDGYTF. The CDR3, as DNA: TGTGCCAGCAGCCGTCGGACAGGGAACGATGGCTACACCTTC.